These 6 T cell receptor beta chains were sequenced from one sample in a study of T cell repertoires in cytomegalovirus infection. One entry per CDR3 protein, called by TCRdb with MiXCR from the reads. The sample has around 900,000 distinct CDR3 sequences; approximately 30% are singletons. The antigens these receptors bind are not known. This specimen consisted of cultured CD8+ T cells from PBMCs, obtained from culture after CMV antigen stimulation. The receptors come from a human donor in good health (CMV status not recorded). Some clones in this sample may be carry-over from other donors' samples.

The genes are TRBV4-1 and TRBJ2-1; perhaps TRBD1 as D (6 bases). There are 17 residues in the CDR3. V gave up 1 base and J gave up 3 bases, with 16 bases separating them. The germline gives CDR1 MGHRA, CDR2 YSYEKL. The CDR3 is CASSQGAAQGNYNEQFF. CDR3 coding DNA: TGCGCCAGCAGCCAAGGTGCGGCACAGGGTAACTACAATGAGCAGTTCTTC.

The V and J genes are TRBV11-2 and TRBJ2-5, with a possible D match to TRBD1 (5 bases). V was pared by 2 bases and J by 2 bases, with 12 bases between. The CDR3 is 15 residues long. Germline lookup yields CDR1 SGHAT and CDR2 FQNNGV. The CDR3 nucleotides are TGTGCCAGCAGCTTATACAGGAGAGATCAAGAGACCCAGTACTTC. This encodes CASSLYRRDQETQYF. Combining the CDR3 with reference TRBV11-2 and TRBJ2-5 gives the whole variable domain EAGVAQSPRYKIIEKRQSVAFWCNPISGHATLYWYQQILGQGPKLLIQFQNNGVVDDSQLPKDRFSAERLKGVDSTLKIQPAKLEDSAVYLCASSLYRRDQETQYFGPGTRLLVL.

The rearrangement uses TRBV20-1 and TRBJ1-6; D may be TRBD1 (5 bases). The germline V and J ends were trimmed by 5 bases and 4 bases, with 9 bases remaining between them. The CDR3 has 13 residues. Germline CDR1 reads DFQATT; CDR2 reads SNEGSKA (reference sequence). The CDR3 nucleotides read TGCAGTGCTCCGGGACGGTATAATTCACCCCTCCACTTT. Its translation is CSAPGRYNSPLHF.

This clonotype was observed a single time. The chain employs TRBV7-2 and TRBJ2-2; tentative D call: TRBD2 (7 bases). Germline loops: CDR1 SGHTA, CDR2 FQGNSA. V was pared by 6 bases and J by 5 bases, with 22 bases between. The CDR3 totals 17 residues. This chain's CDR3 is CASRIRGGRHDTGELFF. CDR3 coding DNA: TGTGCCAGCAGGATCCGCGGGGGCCGTCATGATACCGGGGAGCTGTTTTTT.

J is TRBJ2-5 and V is TRBV11-3; D uncertain. Trimming left V 5 bases short and J 3 bases short, with 13 bases between. The CDR3 has 14 amino acids. Germline CDR1 and CDR2: SGHNT and YENEEA. The CDR3 DNA reads as TGTGCCAGCAGCCCCGGACGGATGGAAGAGACCCAGTACTTC. It yields the protein CASSPGRMEETQYF.

The chain links TRBV6-6 to TRBJ2-7, with 9 nucleotides matching TRBD1. The CDR3 is 16 amino acids. V was clipped by 4 bases and J by 7 bases; unmatched bases: 14. Germline V lookup: CDR1 MNHNY, CDR2 SVGAGI (reference sequence). CDR3 sequence reads: CASSSPKQGALGEQYV. In DNA, the CDR3 is TGTGCCAGCAGTTCCCCTAAACAGGGGGCACTGGGGGAGCAGTACGTC.